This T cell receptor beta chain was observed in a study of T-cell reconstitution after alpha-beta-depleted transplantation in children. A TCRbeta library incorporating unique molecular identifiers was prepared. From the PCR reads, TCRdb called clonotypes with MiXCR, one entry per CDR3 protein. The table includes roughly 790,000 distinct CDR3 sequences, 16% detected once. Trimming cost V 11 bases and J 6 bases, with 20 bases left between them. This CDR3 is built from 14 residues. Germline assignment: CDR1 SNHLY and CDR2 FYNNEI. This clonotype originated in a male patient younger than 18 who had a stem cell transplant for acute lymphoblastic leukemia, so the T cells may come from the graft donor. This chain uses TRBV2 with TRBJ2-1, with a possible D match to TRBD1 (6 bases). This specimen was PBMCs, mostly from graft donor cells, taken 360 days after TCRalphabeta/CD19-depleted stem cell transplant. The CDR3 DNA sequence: TGTGCCGCTCGACAGGTGGATGTAGGCAATGAGCAGTTCTTC. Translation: CAARQVDVGNEQFF.